Listed here are 11 T cell receptor beta chains from one sample, sequenced in a study of identical twins. A single record per CDR3 protein comes from TCRdb applying MiXCR to the 5' RACE reads. The sample holds about 810,000 distinct CDR3 sequences, about 12% seen once. The same sample was also studied in work on yellow fever vaccine responses in identical twins.

Sequencing used PBMCs. The receptors stem from a woman younger than 30 in good health.

J is TRBJ2-2 and V is TRBV6-6, with a weak D call TRBD2 (5 bases). In germline, CDR1 is MNHNY, CDR2 SVGAGI (reference sequence). V gave up 7 bases and J gave up 0 bases, with 6 bases separating them. The CDR3 loop spans 13 amino acids. The CDR3 region is CASIGTNTGELFF. The CDR3 DNA reads as TGTGCCAGCATCGGGACGAACACCGGGGAGCTGTTTTTT.

This clonotype was recorded at least ten times. The chain joins TRBV7-9 to TRBJ2-3; 12 nucleotides agree with TRBD2. CDR3 length: 15 residues. The trim removed 5 bases at V and 2 bases at J, leaving 2 bases unmatched. Germline CDR1 and CDR2: SEHNR and FQNEAQ (reference sequence). The CDR3 DNA is TGTGCCAGCAGCCGGACTAGCGGGATCACAGATACGCAGTATTTT. It codes for CASSRTSGITDTQYF.

This clonotype was observed a few times. The chain has TRBV24-1 and TRBJ2-7, with D maybe TRBD2 (6 bases). Germline CDR1 is KGHDR and CDR2 is SFDVKD. V was pared by 5 bases and J by 9 bases, with 16 bases between. There are 13 residues in the CDR3. In DNA, the CDR3 is TGTGCCACCAGTGCTTCCGAGCCCGGGGGGCAGTACTTC. It translates to CATSASEPGGQYF.

There are a few counts of this clonotype. The CDR3 DNA reads TGTGCCAGCAGTAAAGACGACAGGGGGGTACTTCCTGGGGCCAACGTCCTGACTTTC. The encoded protein is CASSKDDRGVLPGANVLTF. This chain links TRBV6-1 with TRBJ2-6; 9 nucleotides align to TRBD1. This CDR3 spans 19 amino acids. The V gene's germline CDR1 is MNHNS and CDR2 SASEGT. Trimming at V came to 5 bases and at J to 2 bases, leaving 13 bases not matched to a gene.

This clonotype has just a few counts. The chain has TRBV9 and TRBJ2-7, with 7 bases identical to TRBD1. Germline values: CDR1 SGDLS, CDR2 YYNGEE. With 4 bases clipped from V and 5 bases from J, the junction kept 6 bases outside the gene matches. The CDR3 has 13 amino acids. The CDR3 region is CASSPWDSHEQYF. The CDR3 nucleotides are TGTGCCAGCAGCCCCTGGGACAGCCACGAGCAGTACTTC.

This rearrangement joins TRBV12-3 or TRBV12-4 to TRBJ2-4; D ambiguous. This CDR3 spans 15 amino acids. Trimming cost V 6 bases and J 0 bases, with 12 bases left between them. CDR3 DNA sequence: TGTGCCAGCAGCGGCCAGATGAGAGCCAAAAACATTCAGTACTTC. It is translated as CASSGQMRAKNIQYF.

Many counts were recorded for this clonotype. V is TRBV5-1 and J is TRBJ2-5, with TRBD1 identical over 12 bases. Germline trimming cut 4 bases from V and 0 bases from J; bases unmatched to any gene: 7. This CDR3 has 17 amino acids. Germline values: CDR1 SGHRS, CDR2 YFSETQ. The CDR3 region is CASSPGTGGIDQETQYF. The CDR3 DNA sequence: TGCGCCAGCAGCCCCGGGACAGGGGGCATAGACCAAGAGACCCAGTACTTC.

The J gene is TRBJ2-6, the V gene TRBV6-2 or TRBV6-3; a weak D match, TRBD1 (6 bases). Trimming shortened V by 5 bases and J by 0 bases, and 14 bases separated the two germline ends. CDR1 and CDR2 (germline): MNHEY, SVGEGT. The CDR3 spans 17 residues. This CDR3 is CASSRLWTVSGANVLTF. In nucleotides, the CDR3 is TGTGCCAGCAGTAGACTCTGGACAGTCTCTGGGGCCAACGTCCTGACTTTC.

In its sample, this clonotype was seen a few times. This chain uses TRBV12-3 or TRBV12-4 with TRBJ2-3, with TRBD2 matching over 7 bases. CDR3 length: 15 residues. V lost 6 bases and J lost 4; bases outside the gene matches: 10. The CDR3 nucleotides are TGTGCCAGCAGAAAAAAAAGCGGGACCCCAGATACGCAGTATTTT. Protein: CASRKKSGTPDTQYF.

In its sample, this clonotype was seen a few times. The chain links TRBV5-1 to TRBJ2-5, with 7 nucleotides matching TRBD2. With 0 bases clipped from V and 1 base from J, the junction kept 6 bases outside the gene matches. This CDR3 has 16 residues. Germline CDR1 is SGHRS and CDR2 is YFSETQ. The CDR3 DNA sequence: TGCGCCAGCAGCTTGGTGCCGGGAGGTCTCCAAGAGACCCAGTACTTC. Translated: CASSLVPGGLQETQYF.

This clonotype was counted between two and nine times. This sequence joins TRBV10-3 and TRBJ2-7, with D uncertain. The CDR3 runs to 14 residues. Germline lookup yields CDR1 ENHRY and CDR2 SYGVKD. The ends were cut back, 4 bases at V and 0 bases at J, with 10 bases in the middle. In DNA, the CDR3 is TGTGCCATCAGTGGCCGAGTAGGCTCCTACGAGCAGTACTTC. Translation gives CAISGRVGSYEQYF.